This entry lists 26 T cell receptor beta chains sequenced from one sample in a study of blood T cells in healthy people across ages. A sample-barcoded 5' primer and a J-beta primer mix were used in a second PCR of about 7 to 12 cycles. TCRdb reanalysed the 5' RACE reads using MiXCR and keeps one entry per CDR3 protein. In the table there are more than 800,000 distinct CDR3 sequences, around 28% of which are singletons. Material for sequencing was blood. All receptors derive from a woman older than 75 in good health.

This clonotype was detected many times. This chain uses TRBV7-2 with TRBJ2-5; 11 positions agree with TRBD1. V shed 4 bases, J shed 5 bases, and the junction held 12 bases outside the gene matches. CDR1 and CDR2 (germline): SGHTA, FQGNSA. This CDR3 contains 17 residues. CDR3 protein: CASSSPGQGGLLETQYF. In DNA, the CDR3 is TGTGCCAGCAGCTCGCCGGGACAGGGGGGTCTGTTGGAGACCCAGTACTTC.

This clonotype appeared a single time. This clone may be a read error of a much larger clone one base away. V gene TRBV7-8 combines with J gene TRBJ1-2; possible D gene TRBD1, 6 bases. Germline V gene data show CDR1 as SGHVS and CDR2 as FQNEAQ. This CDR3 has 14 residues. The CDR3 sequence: CAGRGWGSDYGYTF. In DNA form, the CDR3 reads TGTGCCGGCAGGGGATGGGGGTCGGACTATGGCTACACCTTC.

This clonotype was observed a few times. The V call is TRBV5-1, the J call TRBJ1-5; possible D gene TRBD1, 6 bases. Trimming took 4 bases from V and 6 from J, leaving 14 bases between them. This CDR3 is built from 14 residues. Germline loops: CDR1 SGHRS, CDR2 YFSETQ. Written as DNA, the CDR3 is TGCGCCAGCAGCCCTGAAGCGGGGGCTCAGCCCCAGCATTTT. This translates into CASSPEAGAQPQHF.

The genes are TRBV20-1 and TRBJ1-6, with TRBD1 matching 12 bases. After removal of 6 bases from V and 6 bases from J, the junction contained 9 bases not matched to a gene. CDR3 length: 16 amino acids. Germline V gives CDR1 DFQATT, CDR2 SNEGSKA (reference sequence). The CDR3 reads CSAGGQGARGNSPLHF. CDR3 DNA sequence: TGCAGTGCGGGGGGACAGGGGGCCCGGGGTAATTCACCCCTCCACTTT.

CDR3 sequence reads: CASSLTHVDPKFF. The CDR3 nucleotides are TGCGCCAGCAGCTTGACCCACGTGGACCCTAAGTTCTTC. This chain uses TRBV5-1 with TRBJ2-1; D gene uncertain. Trimming pared 1 base from V and 14 bases from J, leaving 16 bases between. Germline CDR1 reads SGHRS; CDR2 reads YFSETQ. CDR3 length: 13 residues.

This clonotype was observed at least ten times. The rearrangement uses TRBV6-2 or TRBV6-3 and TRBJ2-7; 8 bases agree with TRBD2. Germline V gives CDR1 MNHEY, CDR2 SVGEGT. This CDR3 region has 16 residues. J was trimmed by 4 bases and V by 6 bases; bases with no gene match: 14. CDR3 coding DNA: TGTGCCAGCAGACAACCGCGGCGGGGGGCGGGGTACGAGCAGTACTTC. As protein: CASRQPRRGAGYEQYF.

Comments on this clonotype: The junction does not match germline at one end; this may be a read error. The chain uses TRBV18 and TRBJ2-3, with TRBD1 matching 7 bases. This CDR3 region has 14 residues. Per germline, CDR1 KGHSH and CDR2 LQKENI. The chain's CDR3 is CVSSSRQGPDTQYF. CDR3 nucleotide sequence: TGTGTCAGCTCATCCCGACAGGGTCCAGATACGCAGTATTTT.

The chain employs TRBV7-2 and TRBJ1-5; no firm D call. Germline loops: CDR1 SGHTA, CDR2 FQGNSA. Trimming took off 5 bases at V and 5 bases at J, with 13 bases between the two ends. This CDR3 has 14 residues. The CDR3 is CASSPHQIDQPQHF. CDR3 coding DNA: TGTGCCAGCAGCCCTCACCAAATTGATCAGCCCCAGCATTTT.

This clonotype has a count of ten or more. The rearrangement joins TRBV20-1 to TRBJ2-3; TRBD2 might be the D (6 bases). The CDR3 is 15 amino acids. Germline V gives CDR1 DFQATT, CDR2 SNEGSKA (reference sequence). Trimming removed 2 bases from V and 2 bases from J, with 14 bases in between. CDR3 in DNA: TGCAGTGCTAGAAAGTTAGCGGCAACCACAGATACGCAGTATTTT. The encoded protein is CSARKLAATTDTQYF.

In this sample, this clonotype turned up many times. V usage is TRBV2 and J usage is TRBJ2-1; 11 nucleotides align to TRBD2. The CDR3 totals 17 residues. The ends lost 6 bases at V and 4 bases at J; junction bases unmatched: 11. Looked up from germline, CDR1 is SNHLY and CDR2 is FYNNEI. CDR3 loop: CASSLLIAGGRYNEQFF. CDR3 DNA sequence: TGTGCCAGCAGCCTCCTCATAGCGGGGGGGCGGTACAATGAGCAGTTCTTC. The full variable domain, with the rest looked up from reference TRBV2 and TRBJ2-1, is EPEVTQTPSHQVTQMGQEVILRCVPISNHLYFYWYRQILGQKVEFLVSFYNNEISEKSEIFDDQFSVERPDGSNFTLKIRSTKLEDSAMYFCASSLLIAGGRYNEQFFGPGTRLTVL.

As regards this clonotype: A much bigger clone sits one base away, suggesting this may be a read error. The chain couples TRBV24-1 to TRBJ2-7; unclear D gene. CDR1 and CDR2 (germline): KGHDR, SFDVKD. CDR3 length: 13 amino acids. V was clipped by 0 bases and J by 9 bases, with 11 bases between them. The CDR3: CATSDLTALGQYF. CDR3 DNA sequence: TGTGCCACCAGTGATTTGACTGCGCTGGGGCAGTACTTC.

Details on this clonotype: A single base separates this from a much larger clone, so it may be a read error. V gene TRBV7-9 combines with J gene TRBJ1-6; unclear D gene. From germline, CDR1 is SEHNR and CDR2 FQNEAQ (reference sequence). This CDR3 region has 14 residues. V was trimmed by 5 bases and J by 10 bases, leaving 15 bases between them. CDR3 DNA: TGTGCCAGCAGCCCGAGCACCGGCGGATCACCCCTCCACTTT. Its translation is CASSPSTGGSPLHF.

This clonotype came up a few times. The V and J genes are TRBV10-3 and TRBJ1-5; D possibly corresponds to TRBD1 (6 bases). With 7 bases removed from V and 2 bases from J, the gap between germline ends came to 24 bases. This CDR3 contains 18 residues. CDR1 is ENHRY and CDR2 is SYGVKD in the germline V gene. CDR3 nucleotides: TGTGCCATCAAGGGGACCGGGGGCTCACTAGCAGGCAATCAGCCCCAGCATTTT. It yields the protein CAIKGTGGSLAGNQPQHF.

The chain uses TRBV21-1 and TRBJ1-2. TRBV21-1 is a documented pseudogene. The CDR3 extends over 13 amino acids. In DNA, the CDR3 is TGTGCCAGCAGCCGAATTAGGAATTATGGCAACACCTTC. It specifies CASSRIRNYGNTF.

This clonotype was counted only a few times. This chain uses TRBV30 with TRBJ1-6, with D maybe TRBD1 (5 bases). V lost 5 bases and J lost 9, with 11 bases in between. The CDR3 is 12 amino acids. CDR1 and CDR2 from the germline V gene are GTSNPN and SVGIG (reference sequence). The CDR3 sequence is CAWDFGGSPLHF. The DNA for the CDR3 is TGTGCCTGGGATTTTGGGGGTTCACCCCTCCACTTT.

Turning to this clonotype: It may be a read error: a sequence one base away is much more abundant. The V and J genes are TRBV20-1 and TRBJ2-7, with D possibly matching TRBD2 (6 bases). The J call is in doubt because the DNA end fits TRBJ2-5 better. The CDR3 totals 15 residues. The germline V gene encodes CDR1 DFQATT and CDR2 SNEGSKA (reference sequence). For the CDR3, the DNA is TGCAGTGCTAGAGAGCTGCGACTAGGGGCGGAGACCCAGTACTTC. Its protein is CSARELRLGAETQYF.

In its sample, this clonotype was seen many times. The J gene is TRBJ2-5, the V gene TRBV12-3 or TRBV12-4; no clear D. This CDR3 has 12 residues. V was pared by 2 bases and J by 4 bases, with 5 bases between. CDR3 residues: CASSLLVETQYF. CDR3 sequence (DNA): TGTGCCAGCAGTTTATTAGTAGAGACCCAGTACTTC.

The CDR3, as DNA: TGCGCCAGCAGCCAAGGCAACCAGTTATACGAGCAGTACTTC. Translation gives CASSQGNQLYEQYF. The chain combines TRBV4-1 with TRBJ2-4; unclear D gene. The J call may be incorrect, as the DNA end agrees better with TRBJ2-7. The length of the CDR3 is 14 residues. Per germline, CDR1 MGHRA and CDR2 YSYEKL.

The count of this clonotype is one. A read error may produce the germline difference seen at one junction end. The CDR3 coding sequence is TGTGCCACCAGCAGAGGACGGGCCCCTATAGAGGTGGGCTGCACCTTC. Amino acids: CATSRGRAPIEVGCTF. The chain uses TRBV15 and TRBJ1-2; D remains ambiguous. CDR1 is LNHNV, CDR2 YYDKDF, per germline (reference sequence). CDR3 length equals 16 residues.

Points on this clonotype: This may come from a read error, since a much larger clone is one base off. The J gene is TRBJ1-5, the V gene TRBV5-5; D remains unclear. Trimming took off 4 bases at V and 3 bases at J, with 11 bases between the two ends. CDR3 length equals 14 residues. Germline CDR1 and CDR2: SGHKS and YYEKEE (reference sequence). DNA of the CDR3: TGTGCCAGCAGCCAAGGACGGATCAATCAGCCCCAGCATTTT. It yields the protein CASSQGRINQPQHF.

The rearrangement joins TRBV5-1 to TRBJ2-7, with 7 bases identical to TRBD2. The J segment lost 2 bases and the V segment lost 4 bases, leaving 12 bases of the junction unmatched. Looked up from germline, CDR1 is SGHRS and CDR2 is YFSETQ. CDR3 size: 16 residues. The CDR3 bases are TGCGCCAGCAGCCCCAACCCACTAGCGTCCGCCTACGAGCAGTACTTC. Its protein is CASSPNPLASAYEQYF.

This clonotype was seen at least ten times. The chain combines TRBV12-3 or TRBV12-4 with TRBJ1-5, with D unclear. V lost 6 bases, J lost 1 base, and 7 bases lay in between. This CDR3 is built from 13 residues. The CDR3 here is CASSPASNQPQHF. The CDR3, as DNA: TGTGCCAGCAGCCCAGCCAGCAATCAGCCCCAGCATTTT.

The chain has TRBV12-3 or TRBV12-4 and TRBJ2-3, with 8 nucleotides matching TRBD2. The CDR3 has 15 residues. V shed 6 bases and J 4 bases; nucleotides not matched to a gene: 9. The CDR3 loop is CASSYSGVRADTQYF. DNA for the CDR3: TGTGCCAGCAGCTATAGCGGGGTGCGAGCAGATACGCAGTATTTT.

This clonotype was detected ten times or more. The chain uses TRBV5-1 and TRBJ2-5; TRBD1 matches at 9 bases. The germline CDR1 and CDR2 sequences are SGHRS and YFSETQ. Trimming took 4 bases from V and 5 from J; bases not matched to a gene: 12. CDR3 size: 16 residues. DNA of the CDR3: TGCGCCAGCAGCCCGCGTACCGGGACAGGGAAGGAGACCCAGTACTTC. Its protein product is CASSPRTGTGKETQYF.

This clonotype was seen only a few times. The CDR3, as DNA: TGTGCCAGCAGTGAAGCGATAGTCGGGGGGGCGGCTACGCAGTATTTT. Protein: CASSEAIVGGAATQYF. V is TRBV6-1 and J is TRBJ2-3; 8 nucleotides align to TRBD2. The CDR3 has 16 residues. The ends lost 0 bases at V and 8 bases at J; junction bases unmatched: 10. Per the germline V gene, CDR1 is MNHNS and CDR2 is SASEGT.

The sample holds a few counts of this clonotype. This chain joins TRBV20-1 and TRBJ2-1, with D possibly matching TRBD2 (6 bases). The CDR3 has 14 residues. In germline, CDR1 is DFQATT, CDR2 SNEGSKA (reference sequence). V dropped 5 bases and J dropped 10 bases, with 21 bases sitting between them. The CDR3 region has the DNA TGCAGTGCTTCCCCCGGGAGAGGGGTACAGGAGCAGTTCTTC. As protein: CSASPGRGVQEQFF.